The 9 T cell receptor beta chains below come from one sample, sequenced in a study of cytomegalovirus exposure and HLA in healthy donors. The study ran its PCR with 60 Vbeta and 13 Jbeta primers. Only in-frame clones appear in the TCRdb table, and some are missing; sequencing was by immunoSEQ multiplex PCR. The sample has over 150,000 clones; approximately 80% are singletons. Sequencing used PBMCs. These receptors were collected from a man aged 18-30 years in good health and CMV-seropositive.

The CDR3 loop is CASSPILAGEETQYF. CDR3 in DNA: TGCGCCAGCAGCCCAATCCTAGCGGGAGAAGAGACCCAGTACTTC. The rearrangement uses TRBV5-1 and TRBJ2-5, with 10 bases identical to TRBD2. The CDR3 has 15 amino acids. Germline V gene lookup returns CDR1 SGHRS and CDR2 YFSETQ. Trimming removed 4 bases from V and 3 bases from J; junction bases left unmatched: 6.

V is TRBV2 and J is TRBJ2-5; the D is unclear. Germline V lookup: CDR1 SNHLY, CDR2 FYNNEI. The CDR3 is made up of 16 amino acids. The V gene lost 6 bases and the J gene lost 0 bases, with 17 bases spanning the gap. This CDR3 is CASRGLVAVDQETQYF. The DNA for the CDR3 is TGTGCCAGCAGAGGTCTAGTTGCGGTAGACCAAGAGACCCAGTACTTC.

This sequence joins TRBV6-5 and TRBJ2-1, with 9 positions matching TRBD2. Per the germline V gene, CDR1 is MNHEY and CDR2 is SVGAGI. Trimming cost V 0 bases and J 6 bases; bases outside gene matches: 6. There are 16 residues in the CDR3. This CDR3 is CASSYSSSGGINEQFF. CDR3 in DNA: TGTGCCAGCAGTTACTCATCCAGCGGGGGGATCAATGAGCAGTTCTTC.

This chain joins TRBV7-8 and TRBJ1-2; no clear D. Germline-derived CDR1 and CDR2 are SGHVS and FQNEAQ. V lost 2 bases and J lost 8, with 15 bases in between. The CDR3 totals 14 residues. CDR3 DNA: TGTGCCAGCAGCTTATTTTCGGGAGGAGAGGGCTACACCTTC. This encodes CASSLFSGGEGYTF.

The chain has TRBV10-3 and TRBJ2-1, with TRBD2 identical over 10 bases. CDR1 is ENHRY, CDR2 SYGVKD, per germline. The V segment lost 8 bases and the J segment 1 base; nucleotides outside the gene matches: 11. The CDR3 is 17 amino acids. The chain's CDR3 is CAISSGGATWSYNEQFF. In DNA, the CDR3 is TGTGCCATCTCCAGCGGGGGGGCGACGTGGTCCTACAATGAGCAGTTCTTC.

As for this clone: A read error may produce the germline difference seen at one junction end. The J gene is TRBJ1-4, the V gene TRBV18; no reliable D call. Germline V lookup: CDR1 KGHSH, CDR2 LQKENI. The CDR3 totals 14 residues. Here the CDR3 DNA reads TGTGCCAGCTCCCCACAGTCCGGGAATGAAAAACTGTTTTTT. This codes for CASSPQSGNEKLFF.

The chain carries TRBV6-1 and TRBJ1-3; 7 nucleotides agree with TRBD1. Germline V gene data show CDR1 as MNHNS and CDR2 as SASEGT. Trimming removed 8 bases from V and 4 bases from J; junction bases left unmatched: 5. This CDR3 has 13 residues. Written as DNA, the CDR3 is TGTGCCAGCCACGACAGGGAAGGAAACACCATATATTTT. This gives the protein CASHDREGNTIYF.

The gene calls are TRBV20-1 and TRBJ2-1, with unresolved D. The CDR3 extends over 10 amino acids. Per the germline V gene, CDR1 is DFQATT and CDR2 is SNEGSKA (reference sequence). The V gene lost 6 bases and the J gene lost 5 bases, with 5 bases spanning the gap. CDR3 nucleotide sequence: TGCAGTGCAGCGAACAATGAGCAGTTCTTC. It encodes CSAANNEQFF.

The gene calls are TRBV14 and TRBJ2-1; TRBD2 might be the D (6 bases). Germline lookup yields CDR1 SGHDN and CDR2 FVKESK. This CDR3 region has 17 residues. The V gene lost 2 bases and the J gene lost 0 bases, with 14 bases spanning the gap. The CDR3 sequence: CASSQLWGVDSYNEQFF. CDR3 in DNA: TGTGCCAGCAGCCAACTATGGGGGGTAGACTCCTACAATGAGCAGTTCTTC.